This TCR beta chain was sequenced during a study of blood T cell repertoires in COVID-19 (dated by TCRdb to the early 2020s). With regard to the full study: The collaborator samples originated in the United States, Italy and Spain and spanned the acute and convalescent phases of COVID-19. The material from the prospective study consisted of cDNA or gDNA derived from T cells, B-cell-depleted T cells, or PBMCs. Subjects who had been exposed to COVID-19, were actively infected with it, or had recovered from it provided the deeply sampled blood TCRbeta repertoires that made up the dataset. The repertoires were made available in a free public database intended to serve as a resource for research on the immune response to SARS-CoV-2. Samples came from the ongoing ImmuneRACE study (first 160 participants) plus 1,254 subjects from 6 global collaborators. Nearly every sample came with metadata listing a de-identified subject ID, COVID-19 status, age in years and sex. Where HLA class I and class II types were available, the types were taken from metadata supplied by the sample provider, not from assay-based typing. Study-wide findings and limitations: The amount of clinical and demographic metadata varied by source and participant and was provided uncurated.

This clone was seen a single time. Its antigen specificity is not known. The sample holds no much larger clone one base away, and base qualities are not on file. According to the germline V gene, CDR1 reads SNHLY and CDR2 reads FYNNEI. Cut back by 4 bases and 5 bases, the V and J ends lie 17 bases apart. Including the terminal cysteine and phenylalanine, the CDR3 comprises 15 residues. Left in the record is the CDR3 DNA by itself, 45 bases read in frame from the first base. Enrolling through a virtual design, the prospective study's participants ranged in age from roughly 18 to 89 years and lived across about two dozen United States geographic areas. To assign participants to cohorts, the prospective study relied on clinical history that participants themselves reported in a screening survey and a study questionnaire. Recovered participants in ImmuneRACE Cohort 3 were defined as having two consecutive negative NP/OP PCR tests, clearance from a healthcare professional, or resolution of symptoms. In the prospective study, whole blood, serum and a nasopharyngeal or oropharyngeal swab were collected from each participant by mobile phlebotomists. Participants in the prospective study had the option to provide additional blood draws and questionnaires over a roughly two-month period. Prospective study blood samples were shipped either frozen or at room temperature before DNA extraction.

TCRbeta CDR3 regions were amplified from genomic DNA by means of the immunoSEQ Assay, a bias-controlled multiplex PCR. Per the source publication's procedure: The number of nucleated cells in each sample was estimated from the amplification of reference gene primers within the assay. To quantify the absolute abundance of each unique TCRbeta CDR3 rearrangement, sequence reads were collapsed and filtered. For each sample, productive Simpson clonality was calculated as the square root of Simpson's diversity index over productive rearrangements. As stored in TCRdb, this immuneACCESS dataset retains in-frame rearrangements with V and J assigned. A fraction of the clones does not appear; measured against another copy, unresolved V genes explain less than half of the discrepancy, and the remainder lacks a known reason. For V, J and clone size, that table is used; D and trimming come from the DNA. In all, the sample holds 300,000 to 450,000 clones, and roughly 91% of those were seen once. The ten largest clones represent around 1.2% of the sample.

This sequence was found in a woman between 18 and 30 years old who had recovered from COVID-19. Recombination linked TRBV2 to TRBJ1-2; the D region possibly corresponds to TRBD1 (5 bases align). Sequencing used PBMCs or T cells enriched from blood (not recorded which). The CDR3 here reads CASSANLGLQYGYTF. The nucleotides are TGTGCCAGCAGTGCTAACTTGGGACTACAGTATGGCTACACCTTC.